This is a list of T cell receptor beta chains from one sample in a study of CD8+CD57+ T cells in acquired aplastic anemia. TCRdb reanalysed the reads using MiXCR and keeps one entry per CDR3 protein. The sample lists about 170,000 distinct CDR3 sequences, 40% to 50% seen once, with more than 0.85% in the top ten. Sequencing input: sorted CD4+, CD8+, or CD8+CD57+ T cells (not recorded which) from PBMCs. Every receptor here comes from a human donor with aplastic anemia. The CDR3 runs from the conserved cysteine through the conserved F or W. D genes are given only for firm matches. Rows may omit the clone size; those that give it use once, few, many or a size class.

CDR3 DNA	CDR3 protein	J gene	D gene	V gene	clone size
TGTGCCAGTTCGGGGCAGGCGGCGCGTTACACCATATATTTT	CASSGQAARYTIYF	TRBJ1-3	-	TRBV19	-
TGCAGTGCCTTTAGCGGGAGCTACAATGAGCAGTTCTTC	CSAFSGSYNEQFF	TRBJ2-1	TRBD2	TRBV20-1	-
TGTGCCAGCAAAACGTACAAAACGGTCTACGAGCAGTACTTC	CASKTYKTVYEQYF	TRBJ2-7	-	TRBV6-1	once
TGCAGTGCTAGGGCTAGCGGGGGTACGCTCGTGAGCTCCTACGAGCAGTACTTC	CSARASGGTLVSSYEQYF	TRBJ2-7	TRBD2	TRBV20-1	many
TGCGCCAGCAGCTTTACAGGTGGCGGTGAAAAACTGTTTTTT	CASSFTGGGEKLFF	TRBJ1-4	-	TRBV5-1	many
TGTGCCAGCAGCTTAGCGGGGGGAGAGACCCAGTACTTC	CASSLAGGETQYF	TRBJ2-5	-	TRBV7-6	many
TGTGCCAGTAGTATGGGAGTCGACTCACCCCTCCACTTT	CASSMGVDSPLHF	TRBJ1-6	-	TRBV19	-
TGCGCCAGCAGCGCAGTTATTGGCACTGAAGCTTTCTTT	CASSAVIGTEAFF	TRBJ1-1	-	TRBV5-1	-
TGTGCCAGCAATGGGGCGCCAGGTGGCGGGGATACGCAGTATTTT	CASNGAPGGGDTQYF	TRBJ2-3	-	TRBV10-3	-
TGTGCCAGCACTGAAACAGCGGGCACGACTGAAGCTTTCTTT	CASTETAGTTEAFF	TRBJ1-1	-	TRBV6-2/TRBV6-3	-
TGTGCCAGCAGCGAGGGGGTCAATTCCCGGCAGTACTTC	CASSEGVNSRQYF	TRBJ2-7	-	TRBV9	-
TGTGCCATCAGTGATATGGATGAGCAGTTCTTC	CAISDMDEQFF	TRBJ2-1	-	TRBV10-3	-
TGCAGCGTTGAGGGACAGCTGAACACTGAAGCTTTCTTT	CSVEGQLNTEAFF	TRBJ1-1	TRBD1	TRBV29-1	medium-sized
TGCGCCAGCAGCCAAGAGGGACTAGGAACAGAGACCCAGTACTTC	CASSQEGLGTETQYF	TRBJ2-5	TRBD2	TRBV4-1	many
TGTGCCAGCAGCTCCCTGTCTGAAGCTTTCTTT	CASSSLSEAFF	TRBJ1-1	-	TRBV9	-
TGTGCCAGCAGCGCACCTGGCAGGGACTATGGCTACACCTTC	CASSAPGRDYGYTF	TRBJ1-2	-	TRBV9	-
TGTGCCACCTTCAAGGGCAGCTATGGCTACACCTTC	CATFKGSYGYTF	TRBJ1-2	-	TRBV10-3	few
TGTGCCAGCAGCCAAGATCTGCAGGGCTTTGACGGCTACACCTTC	CASSQDLQGFDGYTF	TRBJ1-2	-	TRBV3-1	many
TGTGCCACCAGCCGCCCAGGGGAGGGAAACACCATATATTTT	CATSRPGEGNTIYF	TRBJ1-3	-	TRBV15	few
TGCAGTGCTAGGGCTATGCGGGGCTCCTACGAGCAGTACTTC	CSARAMRGSYEQYF	TRBJ2-7	-	TRBV20-1	-
TGTGCCAGCAACCTGGACAGACGAAGGACTGAAGCTTTCTTT	CASNLDRRRTEAFF	TRBJ1-1	-	TRBV12-3/TRBV12-4	many
TGTGCCAGCAGACGGACAGGGATAGGGGAAAAACTGTTTTTT	CASRRTGIGEKLFF	TRBJ1-4	TRBD1	TRBV12-3/TRBV12-4	many
TGTGCCCGCAGTTACGGGGCCATAACAGATACGCAGTATTTT	CARSYGAITDTQYF	TRBJ2-3	-	TRBV7-2	-
TGCGCCAGCAGCTTGGTGGGAAAGGGGCAAGAGACCCAGTACTTC	CASSLVGKGQETQYF	TRBJ2-5	-	TRBV5-1	-
TGTGCCACCAGCGACCCGACGAGGGTTGGCACTGAAGCTTTCTTT	CATSDPTRVGTEAFF	TRBJ1-1	-	TRBV15	-
TGTGCCATCAGTGAGCCGGGACTAGCGGGGGAGTATTTT	CAISEPGLAGEYF	TRBJ2-3	TRBD2	TRBV10-3	-
TGTGCCAGCAGCGTTGCCGGGGGGACGGGAGATACGCAGTATTTT	CASSVAGGTGDTQYF	TRBJ2-3	TRBD2	TRBV9	many
TGCGCCAGCAACAGGGAGCAAGAGACCCAGTACTTC	CASNREQETQYF	TRBJ2-5	-	TRBV10-1	many
TGTGCCAGCAGCCAACGGGCTTCAAATCAGCCCCAGCATTTT	CASSQRASNQPQHF	TRBJ1-5	-	TRBV3-1	-
TGCAGTGCTAGAAGCCAGGGCGGTGGTTTCTCCTGCGAGCAGTACTTC	CSARSQGGGFSCEQYF	TRBJ2-7	-	TRBV20-1	once
TGTGCCGTCTACAGAATCAATGAGCAGTTCTTC	CAVYRINEQFF	TRBJ2-1	-	TRBV12-3/TRBV12-4	many
TGTGCCAGCAGCCCTACGGGCAATCAGCCCCAGCATTTT	CASSPTGNQPQHF	TRBJ1-5	-	TRBV7-9	many
TGTGCCAGCTCACCTCTGGCCAGGGGGCCTGGAAACACCATATATTTT	CASSPLARGPGNTIYF	TRBJ1-3	TRBD1	TRBV18	-
TGTGCCAACTCCCCCGGACAGGTGAACACTGAAGCTTTCTTT	CANSPGQVNTEAFF	TRBJ1-1	TRBD1	TRBV7-2	many
TGTGCCACCAGTGAGCCCGGGACAGGGTACGATGGCTACACCTTC	CATSEPGTGYDGYTF	TRBJ1-2	TRBD1	TRBV24-1	-
TGTGCCATCAATGGGAGCAGGCCTATGGAGCAGTACTTC	CAINGSRPMEQYF	TRBJ2-7	-	TRBV10-3	once
TGTGCCAGCAGCTTAGGTATCGGGGGAGAGCAGTTCTTC	CASSLGIGGEQFF	TRBJ2-1	-	TRBV7-2	many
TGTGCCAGCAGTGAAAATCTAGCGGGGGGCCCACGGGGCACCGGGGAGCTGTTTTTT	CASSENLAGGPRGTGELFF	TRBJ2-2	TRBD2	TRBV2	-
TGCGCCAGCAGCTTGGGCGGAGATACGCAGTATTTT	CASSLGGDTQYF	TRBJ2-3	-	TRBV5-1	many
TGCGCCAGCAGCCTACAGTGGGACAGCGACTATGGCTACACCTTC	CASSLQWDSDYGYTF	TRBJ1-2	TRBD1	TRBV5-1	many
TGTGCCAGCAGCTCCAACAGGGACCTAACTGAAGCTTTCTTT	CASSSNRDLTEAFF	TRBJ1-1	-	TRBV7-2	-
TGTGCCAGCAGTGGGGACAGACCGTCCATGAGGGAGCAGTACTTC	CASSGDRPSMREQYF	TRBJ2-7	TRBD1	TRBV6-1	many
TGTGCCAGCAGGGCGCTAGCGGGAGCGGGCTACGAGCAGTACTTC	CASRALAGAGYEQYF	TRBJ2-7	TRBD2	TRBV6-2/TRBV6-3	-